This passage covers 4 T cell receptor beta chains from one sample sequenced in a study of OX40 agonist ivuxolimab in advanced cancers. Produced via immunoSEQ multiplex PCR; TCRdb's table is partial and in-frame only. This sample has 60,000 to 65,000 clones, with approximately 81% found just once. This sample comprised CD4+ or CD8+ T cells sorted from blood, obtained in a trial of the OX40 agonist ivuxolimab. The source is an adult with an advanced solid tumor such as melanoma, head and neck, liver or kidney cancer.

V usage is TRBV30 and J usage is TRBJ1-6, with D possibly being TRBD1 (5 bases). CDR3 length: 14 residues. Germline assignment: CDR1 GTSNPN and CDR2 SVGIG (reference sequence). Between the trimmed V and J ends, which lost 3 bases and 6 bases, there was a span of 12 bases. The CDR3 DNA sequence: TGTGCCTGGAGCGCGACAGTTGCTAATTCACCCCTCCACTTT. It specifies CAWSATVANSPLHF.

A single count supports this clone. At one end the junction does not follow the germline gene, possibly because of a read error. CDR3 in amino acids: CASSLVSTETQYF. The DNA of the CDR3 is TGTGCTAGCAGCTTAGTTTCAACGGAGACCCAGTACTTC. This sequence joins TRBV7-7 and TRBJ2-5; no firm D call. Germline-derived CDR1 and CDR2 are SSHAT and FNYEAQ (reference sequence). This CDR3 is 13 amino acids long.

J is TRBJ1-2 and V is TRBV2; no clear D. CDR3 length: 14 residues. Germline V gives CDR1 SNHLY, CDR2 FYNNEI. V lost 1 base to trimming and J lost 8 bases, with 14 bases between them. CDR3 sequence: CASSEDTALGGYTF. CDR3 coding DNA: TGTGCCAGCAGTGAAGATACCGCATTGGGAGGCTACACCTTC.

The chain couples TRBV6-1 to TRBJ1-2, with D perhaps TRBD1 (5 bases). CDR1 and CDR2 (germline): MNHNS, SASEGT. CDR3 length: 15 residues. Trimming stripped 1 base from V and 7 bases from J, with 16 bases between. The CDR3 spells CASSEVARGRAGYTF. The CDR3 nucleotides are TGTGCCAGCAGTGAAGTCGCGAGGGGACGGGCTGGCTACACCTTC.